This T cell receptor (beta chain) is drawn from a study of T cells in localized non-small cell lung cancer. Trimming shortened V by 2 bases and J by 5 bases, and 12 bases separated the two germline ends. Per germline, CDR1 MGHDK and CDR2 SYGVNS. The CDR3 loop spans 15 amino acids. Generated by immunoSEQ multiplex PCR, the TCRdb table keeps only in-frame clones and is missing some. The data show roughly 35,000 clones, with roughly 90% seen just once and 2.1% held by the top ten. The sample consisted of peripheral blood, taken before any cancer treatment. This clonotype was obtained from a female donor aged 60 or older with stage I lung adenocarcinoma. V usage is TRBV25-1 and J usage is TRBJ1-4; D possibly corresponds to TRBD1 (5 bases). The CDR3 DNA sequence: TGTGCCAGCAGTGAAGGGGCCGGACGGAATGAAAAACTGTTTTTT. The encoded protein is CASSEGAGRNEKLFF.